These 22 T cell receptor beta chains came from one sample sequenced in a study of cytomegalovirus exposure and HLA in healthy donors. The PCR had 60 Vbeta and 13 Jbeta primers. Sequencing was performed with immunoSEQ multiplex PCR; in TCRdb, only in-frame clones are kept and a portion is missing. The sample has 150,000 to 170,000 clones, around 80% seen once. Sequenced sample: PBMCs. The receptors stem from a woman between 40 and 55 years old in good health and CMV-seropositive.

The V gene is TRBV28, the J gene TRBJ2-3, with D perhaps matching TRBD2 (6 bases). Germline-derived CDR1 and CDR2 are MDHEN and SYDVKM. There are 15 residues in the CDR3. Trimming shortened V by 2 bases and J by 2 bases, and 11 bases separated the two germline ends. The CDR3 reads CASSLTGLATDTQYF. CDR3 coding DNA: TGTGCCAGCAGTTTAACGGGACTCGCCACAGATACGCAGTATTTT. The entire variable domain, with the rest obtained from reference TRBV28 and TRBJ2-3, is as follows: DVKVTQSSRYLVKRTGEKVFLECVQDMDHENMFWYRQDPGLGLRLIYFSYDVKMKEKGDIPEGYSVSREKKERFSLILESASTNQTSMYLCASSLTGLATDTQYFGPGTRLTVL.

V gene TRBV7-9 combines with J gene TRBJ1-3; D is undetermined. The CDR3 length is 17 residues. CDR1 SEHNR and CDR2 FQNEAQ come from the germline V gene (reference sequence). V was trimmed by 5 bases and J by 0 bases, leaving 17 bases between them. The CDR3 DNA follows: TGTGCCAGCAGCCCGAGAATAGGCGGAAGCTCTGGAAACACCATATATTTT. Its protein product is CASSPRIGGSSGNTIYF.

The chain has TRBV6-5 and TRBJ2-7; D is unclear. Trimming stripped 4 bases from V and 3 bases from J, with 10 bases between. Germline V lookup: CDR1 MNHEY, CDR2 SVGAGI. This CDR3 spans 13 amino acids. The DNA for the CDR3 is TGTGCCAGCAGTTGGTCTACGGGCTACGAGCAGTACTTC. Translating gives CASSWSTGYEQYF.

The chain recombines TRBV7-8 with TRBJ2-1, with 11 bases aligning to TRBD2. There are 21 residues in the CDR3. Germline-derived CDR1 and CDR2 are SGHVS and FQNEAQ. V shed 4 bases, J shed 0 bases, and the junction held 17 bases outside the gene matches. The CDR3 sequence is CASSSPITGTSGKSSYNEQFF. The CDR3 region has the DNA TGTGCCAGCAGCTCGCCAATTACCGGGACTAGCGGAAAGAGCTCCTACAATGAGCAGTTCTTC.

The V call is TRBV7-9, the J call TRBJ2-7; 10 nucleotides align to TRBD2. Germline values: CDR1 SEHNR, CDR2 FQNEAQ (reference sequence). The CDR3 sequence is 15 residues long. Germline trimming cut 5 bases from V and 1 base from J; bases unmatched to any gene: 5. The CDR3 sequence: CASSLLAGVSYEQYF. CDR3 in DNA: TGTGCCAGCAGCCTTCTAGCGGGAGTATCCTACGAGCAGTACTTC.

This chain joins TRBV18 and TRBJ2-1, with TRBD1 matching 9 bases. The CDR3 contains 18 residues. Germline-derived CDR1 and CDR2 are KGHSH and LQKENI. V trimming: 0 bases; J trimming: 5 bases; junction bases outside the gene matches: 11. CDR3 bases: TGTGCCAGCTCACCACCCGGATCCAGGACAGGGGCGAACAATGAGCAGTTCTTC. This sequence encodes CASSPPGSRTGANNEQFF.

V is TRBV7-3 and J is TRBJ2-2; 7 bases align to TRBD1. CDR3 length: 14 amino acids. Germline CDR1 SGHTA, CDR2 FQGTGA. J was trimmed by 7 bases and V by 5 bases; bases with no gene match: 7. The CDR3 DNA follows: TGTGCCAGCAGCGTGACAGGGTGGGGCGGGGAGCTGTTTTTT. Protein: CASSVTGWGGELFF.

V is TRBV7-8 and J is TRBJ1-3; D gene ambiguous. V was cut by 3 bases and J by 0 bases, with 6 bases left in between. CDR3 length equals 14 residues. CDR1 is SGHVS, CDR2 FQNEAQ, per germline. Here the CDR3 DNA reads TGTGCCAGCAGCTTGGCCCGCTCTGGAAACACCATATATTTT. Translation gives CASSLARSGNTIYF.

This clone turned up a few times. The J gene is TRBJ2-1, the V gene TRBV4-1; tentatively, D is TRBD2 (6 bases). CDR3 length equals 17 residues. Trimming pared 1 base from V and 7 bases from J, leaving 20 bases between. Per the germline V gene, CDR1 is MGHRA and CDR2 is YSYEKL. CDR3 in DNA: TGCGCCAGCAGCCAAGGACTTAGCCGGAGGGCTAATAATGAGCAGTTCTTC. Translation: CASSQGLSRRANNEQFF.

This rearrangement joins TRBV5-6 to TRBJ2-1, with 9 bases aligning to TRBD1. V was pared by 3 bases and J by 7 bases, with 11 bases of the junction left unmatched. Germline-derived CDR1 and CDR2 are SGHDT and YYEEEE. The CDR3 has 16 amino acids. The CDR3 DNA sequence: TGTGCCAGCAGCTCACCCCGGGACAGGGTTGGGAATGAGCAGTTCTTC. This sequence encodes CASSSPRDRVGNEQFF.

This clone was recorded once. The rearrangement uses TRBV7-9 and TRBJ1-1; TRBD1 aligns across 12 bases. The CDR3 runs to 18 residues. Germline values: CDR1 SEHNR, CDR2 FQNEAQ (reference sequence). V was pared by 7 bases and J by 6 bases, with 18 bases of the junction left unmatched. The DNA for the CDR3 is TGTGCCAGCATCCGGGTGTTTGGGACAGGGGGCGCATTGGCTGAAGCTTTCTTT. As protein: CASIRVFGTGGALAEAFF. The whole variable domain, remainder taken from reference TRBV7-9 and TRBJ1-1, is DTGVSQNPRHKITKRGQNVTFRCDPISEHNRLYWYRQTLGQGPEFLTYFQNEAQLEKSRLLSDRFSAERPKGSFSTLEIQRTEQGDSAMYLCASIRVFGTGGALAEAFFGQGTRLTVV.

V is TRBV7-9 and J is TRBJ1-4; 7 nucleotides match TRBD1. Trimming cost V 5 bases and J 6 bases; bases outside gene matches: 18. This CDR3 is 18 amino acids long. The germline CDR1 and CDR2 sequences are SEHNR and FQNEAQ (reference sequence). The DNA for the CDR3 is TGTGCCAGCAGCCGTCGTAATACAGGGGTGGGCTTGGATGAAAAACTGTTTTTT. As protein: CASSRRNTGVGLDEKLFF.

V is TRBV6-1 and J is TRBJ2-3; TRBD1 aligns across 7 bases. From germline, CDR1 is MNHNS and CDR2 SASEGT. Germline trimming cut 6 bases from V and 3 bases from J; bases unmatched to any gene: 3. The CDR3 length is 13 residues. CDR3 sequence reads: CASSRQGTDTQYF. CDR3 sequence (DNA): TGTGCCAGCAGCCGACAGGGAACAGATACGCAGTATTTT.

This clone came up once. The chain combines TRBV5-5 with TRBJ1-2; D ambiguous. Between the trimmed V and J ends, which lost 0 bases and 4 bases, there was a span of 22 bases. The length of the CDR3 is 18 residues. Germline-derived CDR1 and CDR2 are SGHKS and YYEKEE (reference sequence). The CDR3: CASSLEAAVREKAYGYTF. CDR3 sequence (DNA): TGTGCCAGCAGCTTGGAAGCGGCAGTGAGGGAGAAAGCCTATGGCTACACCTTC.

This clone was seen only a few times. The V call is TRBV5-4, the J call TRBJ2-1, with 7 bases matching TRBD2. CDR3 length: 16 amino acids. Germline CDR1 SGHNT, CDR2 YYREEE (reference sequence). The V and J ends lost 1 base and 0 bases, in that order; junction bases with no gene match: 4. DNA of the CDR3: TGTGCCAGCAGCTTGCCTTCTAGCGGCTCCTACAATGAGCAGTTCTTC. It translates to CASSLPSSGSYNEQFF.

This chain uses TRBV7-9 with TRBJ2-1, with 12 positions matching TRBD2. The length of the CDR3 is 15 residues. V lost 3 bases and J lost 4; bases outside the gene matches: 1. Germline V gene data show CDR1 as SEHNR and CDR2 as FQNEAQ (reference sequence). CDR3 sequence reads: CASSLTSGGYNEQFF. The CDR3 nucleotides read TGTGCCAGCAGCTTGACTAGCGGGGGTTACAATGAGCAGTTCTTC.

The CDR3 is CASSDAHGELFF. The CDR3 DNA follows: TGCGCCAGCAGTGACGCGCACGGGGAGCTGTTTTTT. The chain joins TRBV10-1 to TRBJ2-2; D uncertain. Trimming removed 3 bases at V and 7 bases at J, with 6 bases between. Germline values: CDR1 WNHNN, CDR2 SYGVQD (reference sequence). This CDR3 contains 12 residues.

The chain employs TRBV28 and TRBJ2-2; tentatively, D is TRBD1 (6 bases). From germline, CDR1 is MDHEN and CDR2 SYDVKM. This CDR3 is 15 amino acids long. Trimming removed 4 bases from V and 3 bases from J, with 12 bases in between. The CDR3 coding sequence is TGTGCCAGCAGTTACCCAAACAGGGACACCGGGGAGCTGTTTTTT. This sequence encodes CASSYPNRDTGELFF.

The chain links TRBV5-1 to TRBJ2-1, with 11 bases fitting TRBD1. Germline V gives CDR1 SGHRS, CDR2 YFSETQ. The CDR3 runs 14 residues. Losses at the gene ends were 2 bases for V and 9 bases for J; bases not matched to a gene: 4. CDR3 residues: CASSFGTGGVEQFF. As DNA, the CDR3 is TGCGCCAGCAGCTTCGGGACAGGGGGTGTTGAGCAGTTCTTC.

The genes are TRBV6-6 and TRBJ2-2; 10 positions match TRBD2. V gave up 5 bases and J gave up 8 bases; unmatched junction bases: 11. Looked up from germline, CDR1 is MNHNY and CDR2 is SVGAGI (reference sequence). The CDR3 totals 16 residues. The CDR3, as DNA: TGTGCCAGCAGTACCGCCCCAGCGGGAGGGCGGGGGGAGCTGTTTTTT. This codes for CASSTAPAGGRGELFF.

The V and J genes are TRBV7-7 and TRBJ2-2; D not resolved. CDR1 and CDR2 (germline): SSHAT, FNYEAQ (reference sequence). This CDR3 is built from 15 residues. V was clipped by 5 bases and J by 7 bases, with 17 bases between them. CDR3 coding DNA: TGTGCCAGCAGCCTTAGTAATTATCCGAGCGGGGAGCTGTTTTTT. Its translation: CASSLSNYPSGELFF.

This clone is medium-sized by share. The CDR3 DNA follows: TGCGCCAGCAGCCAAGCAGGGAACGAGGGCTACACCTTC. Amino acids: CASSQAGNEGYTF. The chain is built from TRBV4-1 and TRBJ1-2; D might be TRBD1 (5 bases). Germline V gene sequence: CDR1 MGHRA, CDR2 YSYEKL. Trimming shortened V by 1 base and J by 8 bases, and 11 bases separated the two germline ends. The CDR3 is made up of 13 amino acids.